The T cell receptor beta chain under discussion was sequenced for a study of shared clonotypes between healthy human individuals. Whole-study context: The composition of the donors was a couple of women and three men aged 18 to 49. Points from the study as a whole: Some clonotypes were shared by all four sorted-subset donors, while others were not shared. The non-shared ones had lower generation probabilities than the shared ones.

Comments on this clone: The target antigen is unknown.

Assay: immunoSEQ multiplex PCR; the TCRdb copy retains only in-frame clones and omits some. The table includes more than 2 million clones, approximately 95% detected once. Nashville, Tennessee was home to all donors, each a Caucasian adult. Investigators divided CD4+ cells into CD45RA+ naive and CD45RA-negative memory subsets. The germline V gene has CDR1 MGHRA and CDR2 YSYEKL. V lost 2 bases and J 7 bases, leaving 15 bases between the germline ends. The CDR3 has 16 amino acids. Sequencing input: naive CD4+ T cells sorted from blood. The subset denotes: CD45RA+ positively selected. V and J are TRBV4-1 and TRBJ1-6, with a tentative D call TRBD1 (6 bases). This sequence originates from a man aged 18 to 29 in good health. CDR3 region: CASSQPDSFTNSPLHF. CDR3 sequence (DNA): TGCGCCAGCAGCCAACCGGACAGTTTCACCAATTCACCCCTCCACTTT.